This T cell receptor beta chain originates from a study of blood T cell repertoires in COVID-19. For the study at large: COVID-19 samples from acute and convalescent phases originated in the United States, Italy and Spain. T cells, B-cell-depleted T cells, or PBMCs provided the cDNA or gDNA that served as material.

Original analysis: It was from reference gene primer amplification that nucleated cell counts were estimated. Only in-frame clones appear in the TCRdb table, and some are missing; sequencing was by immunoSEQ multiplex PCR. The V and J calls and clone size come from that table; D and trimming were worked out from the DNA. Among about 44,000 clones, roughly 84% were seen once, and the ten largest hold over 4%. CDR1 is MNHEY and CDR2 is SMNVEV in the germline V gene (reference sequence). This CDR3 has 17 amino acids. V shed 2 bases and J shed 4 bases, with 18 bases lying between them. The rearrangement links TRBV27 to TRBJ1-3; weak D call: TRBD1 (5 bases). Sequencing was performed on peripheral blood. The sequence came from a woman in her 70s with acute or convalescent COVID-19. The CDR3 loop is CASSLILRTGLGNTIYF. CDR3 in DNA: TGTGCCAGCAGTTTAATTTTGCGTACAGGATTAGGAAACACCATATATTTT.